This TCR beta chain originates from a study of human T cells and chemical hapten exposure (dated by TCRdb to the early 2020s). In terms of the full investigation: For sensitization, 2% DPC in acetone was applied to an approximately 2 cm by approximately 2 cm area of upper inner arm skin. Throughout the approximately 24-week study period, patients were also given weekly therapeutic DPC doses on the scalp. Patch testing on the upper back used Finn chambers containing 0.01% DPC, with scoring done after 6 days according to International Contact Dermatitis Research Group standards. Most of the patients in the cohort were female, and the cohort covered alopecia areata with under or over 50% scalp involvement, alopecia totalis and alopecia universalis. The libraries were sequenced as a pool, and the TCR yield per sample differed mostly because of small variations in library volumes within the pool. Peripheral blood TCR repertoire changes were tracked in vivo in alopecia patients during primary and secondary sensitization to the hapten diphenylcyclopropenone (DPC). Blood was sampled from patients pre-sensitization (week 0) and at 2, 6 and about 24 weeks after DPC sensitization. For TCR sequencing, blood came from some 31 alopecia patients at anywhere from one to four time points (pre-sensitization, 2, 6 and 24 weeks). The study at large found these results: After repeated subsampling, the strength of the expansion versus patch-test correlation and the threshold at which it became significant changed. Patch test score was positively correlated with the number of PT1 expanded TCRs, with significance at thresholds 8, 16 and 32 but not at 4. Expanded TCRs formed significantly more large CDR3 similarity clusters than pre-sensitization or healthy control sets, consistent with antigen-driven responses. DPC sensitization did not change the number of TCRs with a frequency above 1 in 1000, and there was no evidence of changes in global repertoire structure. Alopecia, a presumed autoimmune disease, was present in all patients, so the immune response of the patients might differ from that of healthy individuals.

The CDR1 and CDR2 encoded by the germline V gene (reference sequence) are DFQATT and SNEGSKA. Measured from the cysteine to the phenylalanine, the CDR3 is 15 residues long. Just the 45-base CDR3 DNA is kept, in frame starting at base 1. V is trimmed back by 4 bases and J by 2 bases, and the junction contains 7 bases that no gene match accounts for. This clonotype came up many times. Its binding antigen is unknown. Nothing much larger sits one base from this clone, and base qualities are not available. Preparation of the library involved RACE. This sample was sequenced with a NextSeq 500. Library preparation attached unique molecular identifiers to individual cDNA molecules for quantitative, reproducible TCR counting. Each blood RNA sample was used to sequence both TCR alpha and TCR beta chains. The published analysis was carried out like this. Samples had a median of 95,638 TCRs, with a range from about 23,224 to 750,000. The Decombinator software suite was used to annotate V, J and CDR3 in the TCR reads. For the PS versus PT1 abundance plots, all samples were subsampled to the same number of TCRs (28,000). Expanded TCRs were defined as absent before sensitization and observed at least eight times at the 2-week time point. TCRdb ran its own pipeline on the public reads, namely fastp trimming at Q25 and MiXCR clone calling, and kept in-frame beta chains. CDR3 protein sequences are deduplicated, and each keeps its most common genes and DNA. The authors' filters were not applied to this entry. Recorded for this sample are fewer than 70,000 distinct CDR3 sequences; approximately 6.7% of them occurred a single time. The ten most abundant clones make up more than 1.5% of the sample.

The sample's time point label, in plain terms: pre-sensitization, week 0. The sample's treatment or condition label is to be understood as: therapeutic diphenylcyclopropenone sensitization with weekly scalp DPC. Blood at each patch-test visit was drawn before the patch test was applied. Patients were considered eligible if aged 18 to 70, diagnosed with alopecia and deemed suitable for DPC therapy, and patients were excluded if pregnant. Total RNA was extracted from unfractionated whole blood that had been collected in Tempus Blood RNA tubes. The material was whole blood, obtained in connection with sensitization to the hapten diphenylcyclopropenone (DPC). The chain is made from TRBV20-1 and TRBJ1-5; TRBD1 lines up with 8 middle nucleotides. The sequence was obtained from a woman aged 30 to 39 with alopecia areata. Some clones in this sample may be carry-over from other donors' samples. This receptor has the CDR3 CSATRLGQGNQPQHF. The DNA reads as follows: TGCAGTGCTACCAGATTGGGACAGGGCAATCAGCCCCAGCATTTT.